The rows below give T cell receptor beta chains drawn from one sample of a study of PD-L1 blockade in urothelial cancer. TCRdb's copy holds only in-frame clones and misses some; the assay was immunoSEQ multiplex PCR. The table has about 66,000 clones, roughly 90% seen once. The material sequenced was PBMCs, taken around atezolizumab (anti-PD-L1) treatment. The receptors originated from a man in his fifties or sixties with urothelial cancer. Both conserved end residues are part of each CDR3. Each record gives: D gene, J gene, V gene, CDR3 length, clone size, CDR3 protein, CDR3 DNA. D genes are given only for firm matches. Not all rows give a size; the values are once, few, many and, for expanded clones, a class.

TRBD2 TRBJ2-5 TRBV9 17 . CASSVGLQRGGQETQYF TGTGCCAGCAGCGTAGGTCTGCAGCGGGGGGGGCAAGAGACCCAGTACTTC
. TRBJ2-1 TRBV19 14 . CASQATRWPNEQFF TGTGCCAGCCAGGCGACTAGGTGGCCCAATGAGCAGTTCTTC
TRBD1 TRBJ2-2 TRBV5-1 16 . CASSWTGTGNTGELFF TGCGCCAGCAGCTGGACCGGGACAGGGAACACCGGGGAGCTGTTTTTT
TRBD1 TRBJ2-7 TRBV27 13 few CASRGQGVGEQYF TGTGCCAGCAGAGGACAGGGGGTTGGGGAGCAGTACTTC
. TRBJ2-7 TRBV5-6 14 . CASTRRGRNYEQYF TGTGCCAGCACCCGGAGGGGACGGAACTACGAGCAGTACTTC
. TRBJ1-2 TRBV5-1 16 . CASSLRLPGAPYGYTF TGCGCCAGCAGCTTGAGGTTGCCAGGGGCTCCTTATGGCTACACCTTC
TRBD2 TRBJ2-1 TRBV9 15 . CASSVPLAGGNEQFF TGTGCCAGCAGCGTACCACTAGCGGGGGGTAATGAGCAGTTCTTC
TRBD1 TRBJ2-2 TRBV2 14 few CASSVGQGTGELFF TGTGCCAGCAGTGTCGGACAGGGGACCGGGGAGCTGTTTTTT
. TRBJ2-7 TRBV19 14 few CASSIAGVSYEQYF TGTGCCAGTAGTATAGCGGGGGTCTCCTACGAGCAGTACTTC
TRBD1 TRBJ1-5 TRBV19 16 few CASSISGQGKYQPQHF TGTGCCAGTAGTATTTCGGGACAGGGGAAGTATCAGCCCCAGCATTTT
TRBD1 TRBJ1-2 TRBV7-6 13 . CARTRQGAHGYTF TGTGCCAGAACTAGGCAGGGGGCCCATGGCTACACCTTC
TRBD1 TRBJ1-2 TRBV7-3 13 . CASSAGGEYGYTF TGTGCCAGCAGCGCAGGGGGCGAGTATGGCTACACCTTC
. TRBJ2-7 TRBV11-3 13 . CASSFRSLQEVHF TGTGCCAGCAGCTTTAGATCGCTCCAGGAAGTGCACTTC
. TRBJ1-3 TRBV19 15 . CASSARQSIGNTIYF TGTGCCAGTAGTGCGCGACAGTCTATCGGAAACACCATATATTTT
. TRBJ2-5 TRBV6-6 12 . CASDISGETQYF TGTGCCAGCGATATCTCCGGAGAGACCCAGTACTTC
. TRBJ1-2 TRBV5-1 14 . CASSIGWGGYGYTF TGCGCCAGCAGCATTGGTTGGGGAGGATATGGCTACACCTTC
. TRBJ2-7 TRBV13 12 . CASSLAEYEQYF TGTGCCAGCAGCTTAGCAGAATACGAGCAGTACTTC
. TRBJ2-3 TRBV7-3 15 . CASSLGATSTDTQYF TGTGCCAGCAGCTTAGGCGCGACTAGCACAGATACGCAGTATTTT
. TRBJ2-2 TRBV18 15 . CASSPRDADTGELFF TGTGCCAGCTCACCGCGGGACGCGGACACCGGGGAGCTGTTTTTT
TRBD2 TRBJ2-3 TRBV25-1 18 . CASSAPGTSGPRRDTQYF TGTGCCAGCAGTGCTCCCGGGACTAGCGGACCCAGGAGAGATACGCAGTATTTT
. TRBJ1-1 TRBV28 15 . CASSLFGTRNTEAFF TGTGCCAGCAGTTTATTCGGGACAAGGAACACTGAAGCTTTCTTT
TRBD1 TRBJ2-6 TRBV5-1 18 . CASSPRDRRSSGANVLTF TGCGCCAGCAGCCCCCGGGACAGGAGGTCATCTGGGGCCAACGTCCTGACTTTC
TRBD1 TRBJ1-3 TRBV29-1 14 . CSVDRQGSGNTIYF TGCAGCGTTGATAGACAGGGGTCTGGAAACACCATATATTTT
. TRBJ1-1 TRBV30 12 . CACQNRATEAFF TGTGCCTGCCAAAACAGGGCCACTGAAGCTTTCTTT
. TRBJ1-1 TRBV27 14 . CASTETGMNTEAFF TGTGCCAGCACCGAGACAGGTATGAACACTGAAGCTTTCTTT
. TRBJ1-1 TRBV19 14 . CASSIGQANTEAFF TGTGCCAGTAGTATCGGTCAGGCGAACACTGAAGCTTTCTTT
. TRBJ1-6 TRBV5-1 16 . CASSLAENLRGSPLHF TGCGCCAGCAGCTTGGCCGAGAACCTAAGGGGTTCACCCCTCCACTTT
TRBD1 TRBJ1-2 TRBV10-3 13 . CAISEGTGFGYTF TGTGCCATCAGTGAGGGGACAGGGTTTGGCTACACCTTC
TRBD2 TRBJ2-1 TRBV30 14 . CAWGPGLAHNEQFF TGTGCCTGGGGCCCGGGACTAGCGCACAATGAGCAGTTCTTC
. TRBJ2-2 TRBV12-5 12 . CASARDTGELFF TGTGCTAGTGCCAGGGACACCGGGGAGCTGTTTTTT
TRBD2 TRBJ2-3 TRBV30 16 . CAWSGGSSGRADTQYF TGTGCCTGGAGTGGGGGATCTAGCGGGAGGGCGGATACGCAGTATTTT
TRBD1 TRBJ2-2 TRBV7-2 15 . CASSRDRVNTGELFF TGTGCCAGCAGCCGGGACAGGGTTAACACCGGGGAGCTGTTTTTT
. TRBJ1-1 TRBV19 14 few CASSTPQDFGEAFF TGTGCCAGTAGTACCCCCCAGGACTTCGGTGAAGCTTTCTTT
. TRBJ2-5 TRBV7-3 13 . CASSPGTQETQYF TGTGCCAGCAGCCCCGGGACTCAAGAGACCCAGTACTTC
. TRBJ1-2 TRBV5-1 13 . CASGVSGDYGYTF TGCGCCAGCGGCGTTAGCGGGGACTATGGCTACACCTTC
. TRBJ2-3 TRBV5-6 15 . CASSLIQTSTDTQYF TGTGCCAGCAGCTTGATTCAGACTAGCACAGATACGCAGTATTTT
TRBD1 TRBJ1-5 TRBV7-8 15 . CASSLGTGGNQPQHF TGTGCCAGCAGCTTGGGGACAGGGGGCAATCAGCCCCAGCATTTT
TRBD1 TRBJ2-5 TRBV7-9 16 . CASSFSLQGIQETQYF TGTGCCAGCAGCTTCTCCCTACAGGGGATACAAGAGACCCAGTACTTC
TRBD2 TRBJ2-1 TRBV4-1 16 . CASSPLAGGPQHEQFF TGCGCCAGCAGCCCGTTGGCGGGAGGGCCCCAACATGAGCAGTTCTTC
. TRBJ1-1 TRBV6-1 15 . CASLGLDRPNTEAFF TGTGCCAGCCTCGGACTGGACAGACCGAACACTGAAGCTTTCTTT
. TRBJ1-1 TRBV2 14 . CASDMGLKNTEAFF TGTGCCAGCGACATGGGACTCAAGAACACTGAAGCTTTCTTT
TRBD2 TRBJ2-1 TRBV4-1 17 . CASSQDTGGRGYNEQFF TGCGCCAGCAGCCAAGATACTGGCGGGAGAGGTTACAATGAGCAGTTCTTC
. TRBJ1-1 TRBV6-5 16 . CASSYRLIRRSTEAFF TGTGCCAGCAGTTACCGCTTGATCCGAAGGAGCACTGAAGCTTTCTTT
. TRBJ2-1 TRBV4-3 16 . CASSQDPAGSYNEQFF TGCGCCAGCAGCCAAGATCCTGCCGGGTCCTACAATGAGCAGTTCTTC
. TRBJ2-5 TRBV4-1 15 . CASSRGAGSQETQYF TGCGCCAGCAGCCGAGGGGCGGGAAGCCAAGAGACCCAGTACTTC
. TRBJ1-5 TRBV5-6 12 . CASSLRGQPQHF TGTGCCAGCAGCCTCAGGGGTCAGCCCCAGCATTTT
TRBD1 TRBJ2-7 TRBV7-2 13 . CASSTDRGGEQYF TGTGCCAGCAGCACAGACAGGGGAGGCGAGCAGTACTTC
TRBD2 TRBJ2-2 TRBV11-2 17 once CASSPPGLAGVTGELFF TGTGCCAGCAGCCCTCCGGGACTAGCGGGAGTGACCGGGGAGCTGTTTTTT
TRBD2 TRBJ2-7 TRBV5-8 15 once CASSPGLADSYEQYF TGTGCCAGCAGCCCGGGACTAGCGGACTCCTACGAGCAGTACTTC
TRBD2 TRBJ2-5 TRBV27 14 once CASSRPGLEETQYF TGTGCCAGCAGTCGCCCGGGACTAGAAGAGACCCAGTACTTC
TRBD2 TRBJ2-2 TRBV5-1 16 . CASSLIPGTTLGELFF TGCGCCAGCAGCTTAATACCCGGGACTACTCTCGGGGAGCTGTTTTTT
TRBD1 TRBJ2-7 TRBV6-1 14 . CASSLDRGPYEQYF TGTGCCAGCAGTTTGGACAGGGGTCCCTACGAGCAGTACTTC
. TRBJ1-5 TRBV19 15 once CASSKGTSGNQPQHF TGTGCCAGTAGTAAAGGGACATCGGGCAATCAGCCCCAGCATTTT
. TRBJ1-1 TRBV27 13 once CASSPGWYTEAFF TGTGCCAGCAGCCCGGGTTGGTACACTGAAGCTTTCTTT
TRBD1 TRBJ1-1 TRBV7-9 14 . CASSPGTGATEAFF TGTGCCAGCAGCCCCGGGACAGGGGCCACTGAAGCTTTCTTT
TRBD1 TRBJ2-5 TRBV29-1 13 once CSSEGTGQETQYF TGCAGCTCTGAAGGGACAGGGCAAGAGACCCAGTACTTC
TRBD1 TRBJ1-2 TRBV5-4 15 . CASSSAQGAGYGYTF TGTGCCAGCAGCTCGGCCCAGGGGGCGGGCTATGGCTACACCTTC